This is a list of T cell receptor beta chains from one sample in a study of blood T cell repertoires in COVID-19. Data came from immunoSEQ multiplex PCR; TCRdb stores just in-frame clones and leaves some out. The sample yields 150,000 to 250,000 clones, more than 65% seen once. Sequencing was carried out using PBMCs or T cells enriched from blood (not recorded which). The receptors were sampled from a middle-aged man who had recovered from COVID-19. Each CDR3 is given with its conserved first and last residue. D genes are given only for firm matches. Only part of the rows carry a size: once, few, many, or a class if the clone is expanded.

V gene	clone size	J gene	D gene	CDR3 DNA	CDR3 protein
TRBV2	.	TRBJ1-3	.	TGTGCCAGCAGTACCCCAGGTCCCTACCTGAGCTCTGGAAACACCATATATTTT	CASSTPGPYLSSGNTIYF
TRBV28	.	TRBJ2-1	TRBD2	TGTGCCAGCAGTCTCGGGGGGTTCCCGAGCTCCTACAATGAGCAGTTCTTC	CASSLGGFPSSYNEQFF
TRBV3-1/TRBV3-2	.	TRBJ1-6	.	TGTGCCAGCAGCCCCAACGGAGGGTCCGAGGGATCACCCCTCCACTTT	CASSPNGGSEGSPLHF
TRBV19	.	TRBJ1-2	TRBD1	TGTGCCAGTAGACTACAGGGGGCTTCTCAAGGCTACACCTTC	CASRLQGASQGYTF
TRBV19	.	TRBJ2-1	.	TGTGCCAGTAGTATTCACAGCTCTATAAACAATGAGCAGTTCTTC	CASSIHSSINNEQFF
TRBV5-1	.	TRBJ2-5	TRBD1	TGCGCCAGCAGCTTACAGGGGGCTTTGGAGACCCAGTACTTC	CASSLQGALETQYF
TRBV4-1	.	TRBJ1-2	TRBD1	TGCGCCAGCAGCATGGACGGAGGGACAGGGGTTGGCTACACCTTC	CASSMDGGTGVGYTF
TRBV19	.	TRBJ1-1	.	TGTGCCAGTAGTCCCAGGGCGGCCACTGAAGCTTTCTTT	CASSPRAATEAFF
TRBV6-1	.	TRBJ1-2	TRBD1	TGTGCCAGCAGTGACAGGGGGGAAAACTATGGCTACACCTTC	CASSDRGENYGYTF
TRBV11-2	few	TRBJ1-1	TRBD1	TGTGCCAGCAGCTTTACAGGGGGTTTGTCTGAAGCTTTCTTT	CASSFTGGLSEAFF
TRBV21-1	.	TRBJ2-2	.	TGTGCCACCTACTTGGTTCAGGGCTTGGGTGGGACCGGGGAGCTGTTTTTT	CATYLVQGLGGTGELFF
TRBV28	.	TRBJ1-1	.	TGTGCCAGCAGCCTGGCGGGGGGGAGGAACACTGAAGCTTTCTTT	CASSLAGGRNTEAFF
TRBV28	.	TRBJ1-2	TRBD1	TGTGCCAGAGACGCCGGGACAGACTATGGCTACACCTTC	CARDAGTDYGYTF
TRBV7-9	.	TRBJ2-5	.	TGTGCCAGCAGCTTAGACCGAGATGTGGAGACCCAGTACTTC	CASSLDRDVETQYF
TRBV19	.	TRBJ1-1	TRBD1	TGTGCCAGTAGTAGGTCAGGGGGAATGGCTGAAGCTTTCTTT	CASSRSGGMAEAFF
TRBV29-1	.	TRBJ2-3	.	TGCAGCGTTGATAAAACTATCACAGATACGCAGTATTTT	CSVDKTITDTQYF
TRBV18	.	TRBJ1-6	.	TGTGCCAGCTCACCCCGGGACAAGAATTCACCCCTCCACTTT	CASSPRDKNSPLHF
TRBV6-2/TRBV6-3	.	TRBJ1-2	.	TGTGCCAGCAGTTCCCTGGCGGGTGACTATGGCTACACCTTC	CASSSLAGDYGYTF
TRBV2	.	TRBJ1-2	TRBD1	TGTGCCAGCAGTTACAGGGGAGAAAACTATGGCTACACCTTC	CASSYRGENYGYTF
TRBV5-6	.	TRBJ2-1	.	TGTGCCAGCAGCTTATTTGGCGGGCAGTTCTTC	CASSLFGGQFF
TRBV4-3	.	TRBJ1-1	.	TGCGCCAGCAGCCAATTATCTAGGGGTGAGGCTTTCTTT	CASSQLSRGEAFF
TRBV4-1	.	TRBJ1-3	TRBD1	TGCGCCAGCAGCCACTTCGACAGGGACTCTGGAAACACCATATATTTT	CASSHFDRDSGNTIYF
TRBV7-9	.	TRBJ1-1	.	TGTGCCAGCAGCTTAGCTCCGAGGAACACTGAAGCTTTCTTT	CASSLAPRNTEAFF
TRBV5-1	.	TRBJ1-1	.	TGCGCCAGCAGCTTAGGGGGGGATCGCACTGAAGCTTTCTTT	CASSLGGDRTEAFF
TRBV4-1	.	TRBJ1-1	.	TGCGCCAGCAGCCCCAAGGTACTGGGCGCGAACACTGAAGCTTTCTTT	CASSPKVLGANTEAFF
TRBV6-5	.	TRBJ1-6	.	TGTGCCAGCAGGGTGACAGATAATTCACCCCTCCACTTT	CASRVTDNSPLHF
TRBV19	.	TRBJ1-2	.	TGTGCCAGTAGTACCCGACAGGAAAGGGCCTATGGCTACACCTTC	CASSTRQERAYGYTF
TRBV6-5	.	TRBJ1-2	.	TGTGCCAGCAGTTATGTGGGGGGGGCTAACTATGGCTACACCTTC	CASSYVGGANYGYTF
TRBV7-9	.	TRBJ1-6	.	TGTGCCAGCAGCCACCAGAGGGTTAATTCACCCCTCCACTTT	CASSHQRVNSPLHF
TRBV6-6	.	TRBJ1-1	TRBD1	TGTGCCAGCAGCCAGGACAGGGTACGAGCTTTCTTT	CASSQDRVRAFF
TRBV11-3	.	TRBJ2-3	TRBD1	TGTGCCAGCAGCTCGGGGACAGGGATTGCGCAGTATTTT	CASSSGTGIAQYF
TRBV6-5	.	TRBJ2-5	TRBD2	TGTGCCAGTGGAGTCGGCGGACTGGGGGGGGAGACCCAGTACTTC	CASGVGGLGGETQYF
TRBV6-2/TRBV6-3	few	TRBJ1-5	.	TGTGCCAGCAGTTACACTTCCCCGGCAGGTCAGGGCAATCAGCCCCAGCATTTT	CASSYTSPAGQGNQPQHF
TRBV5-4	.	TRBJ1-4	TRBD1	TGTGCCAGCAGCAGATCAACAGGGGGCACTAATGAAAAACTGTTTTTT	CASSRSTGGTNEKLFF
TRBV6-1	.	TRBJ2-3	.	TGTGCCAGCAGTGAAGGGGCTTGGGCAGATACGCAGTATTTT	CASSEGAWADTQYF
TRBV5-4	.	TRBJ2-7	.	TGTGCCAGCAGCCCCGGCAGGGGGGACTACGAGCAGTACTTC	CASSPGRGDYEQYF
TRBV18	.	TRBJ1-2	TRBD1	TGTGCCAGCTCACCATCAGACAGGGGAGGATATGGCTACACCTTC	CASSPSDRGGYGYTF